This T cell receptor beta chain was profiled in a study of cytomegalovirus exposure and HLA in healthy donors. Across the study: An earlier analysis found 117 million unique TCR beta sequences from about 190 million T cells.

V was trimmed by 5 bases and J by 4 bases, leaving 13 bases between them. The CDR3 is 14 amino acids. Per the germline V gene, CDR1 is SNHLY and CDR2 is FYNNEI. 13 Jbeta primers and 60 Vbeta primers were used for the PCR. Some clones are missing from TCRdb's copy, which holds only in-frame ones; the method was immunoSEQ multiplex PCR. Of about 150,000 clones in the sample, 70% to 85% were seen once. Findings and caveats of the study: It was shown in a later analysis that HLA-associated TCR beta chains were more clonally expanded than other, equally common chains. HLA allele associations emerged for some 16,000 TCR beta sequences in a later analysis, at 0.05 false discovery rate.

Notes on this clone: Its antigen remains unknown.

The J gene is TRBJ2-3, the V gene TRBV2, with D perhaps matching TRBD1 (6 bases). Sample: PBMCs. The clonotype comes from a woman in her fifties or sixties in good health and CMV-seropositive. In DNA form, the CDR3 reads TGTGCCAGCAGTACCAGGGGAGAGTCAGATACGCAGTATTTT. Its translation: CASSTRGESDTQYF.